This is a list of T cell receptor beta chains from one sample in a study of Ad26.COV2.S vaccination and SARS-CoV-2 variants. Data came from immunoSEQ multiplex PCR; TCRdb stores just in-frame clones and leaves some out. Among around 400,000 clones listed, approximately 83% were seen once. This specimen consisted of peripheral blood, obtained in a trial of Ad26.COV2.S vaccine versus placebo. These receptors were taken from a person aged 18 to 65 who received the Ad26.COV2.S COVID-19 vaccine or a placebo. Each CDR3 is given without its conserved first and last residue. Each record gives: J gene, V gene, CDR3 protein.

TRBJ2-2 TRBV6-6 ASSFDRGNGELF
TRBJ1-5 TRBV6-4 ASSDKENQPQH
TRBJ2-3 TRBV7-2 ASTPSRTVDTQY
TRBJ2-5 TRBV18 ASSPPGRLGETQY
TRBJ2-2 TRBV3-1/TRBV3-2 ASSQVALTGELF
TRBJ2-3 TRBV30 AWSTDRITDTQY
TRBJ2-5 TRBV5-1 ASSAGLAEETQY
TRBJ2-3 TRBV19 ASSGRGGIDTQY
TRBJ2-7 TRBV7-7 ASSLVPGFNSEQY
TRBJ2-1 TRBV11-3 ASSVYLGTSGYNEQF
TRBJ2-2 TRBV20-1 SASGLARGSGELF
TRBJ2-2 TRBV9 ASSVKQGANTGELF
TRBJ1-6 TRBV27 ASSLSWGSGSPLH
TRBJ1-5 TRBV6-6 ASSYQGQPQH
TRBJ2-5 TRBV1 TSSQDLRRRGTQETQY
TRBJ2-3 TRBV4-2 ASSQGGGTTTSTDTQY
TRBJ1-4 TRBV7-2 ASSSTGSVEKLF
TRBJ1-4 TRBV5-8 ASSLGEGRVNEKLF